This T cell receptor beta chain was recorded in a study of blood T cell repertoires in COVID-19. Germline V gene sequence: CDR1 MNHNS, CDR2 SASEGT. The CDR3 is 14 amino acids. V shed 2 bases and J shed 5 bases, with 11 bases lying between them. This clone was observed once. As handled by the study authors: Nucleated cell counts were estimated from reference gene primer amplification. The method was immunoSEQ multiplex PCR; TCRdb's version includes in-frame clones alone and lacks a portion of them. V and J calls and clone size are copied from that table; D and trimming were computed from the DNA. The data show roughly 100,000 clones, less than 90% seen once.

This receptor was taken from a human donor in a cohort sampled during active COVID-19. J is TRBJ2-3 and V is TRBV6-1; D might be TRBD2 (5 bases). The source material was peripheral blood. The DNA of the CDR3 is TGTGCCAGCAGTGAACCCTCGAGGGAAGATACGCAGTATTTT. Translation gives CASSEPSREDTQYF.